A selection of T cell receptor beta chains follows, all from one sample in a study of blood T cell repertoires in COVID-19. Clones were read by immunoSEQ multiplex PCR, and TCRdb kept only the in-frame ones, dropping some. The sample has about 15,000 clones, around 75% seen once. The sample comprised peripheral blood. Source of these receptors: a man aged 60-69 years with acute or convalescent COVID-19. Both conserved end residues are part of each CDR3. Fields, in order: V gene, J gene, clone size, D gene, CDR3 DNA, CDR3 protein. A D gene is named only where the DNA matches it firmly. For some rows the clone size is stated as once, few or many, or as a class when expanded; others skip it.

TRBV7-2	TRBJ1-2	NA	NA	TGTGCCAGCAGAATTCGTACGCAGGACTATGGCTACACCTTC	CASRIRTQDYGYTF
TRBV6-5	TRBJ2-2	few	NA	TGTGCCAGCAGTCTACTCACTTCCACCGGGGAGCTGTTTTTT	CASSLLTSTGELFF
TRBV3-1/TRBV3-2	TRBJ2-6	few	NA	TGTGCCAGCAGAACCGGTTTGGGGCGGCCTAGCTCTGGGGCCAACGTCCTGACTTTC	CASRTGLGRPSSGANVLTF
TRBV5-6	TRBJ1-1	NA	NA	TGTGCCAGCAGCTTGCCCGGGACATCCACTGAAGCTTTCTTT	CASSLPGTSTEAFF
TRBV3-1/TRBV3-2	TRBJ1-6	NA	NA	TGTGCCAGCAGCCCTACTAATAATTCACCCCTCCACTTT	CASSPTNNSPLHF
TRBV11-2	TRBJ2-7	NA	TRBD2	TGTGCCAGCAGCTTTTCTGGCGGGAGGGCCTCCTACGAGCAGTACTTC	CASSFSGGRASYEQYF
TRBV5-5	TRBJ2-3	NA	TRBD2	TGTGCCAGCAGCACCGGCCCGGGACTAGCATCGACAGATACGCAGTATTTT	CASSTGPGLASTDTQYF
TRBV27	TRBJ1-2	NA	NA	TGTGCCAGCAGTTTTGCGGGGGGGAATGGCTACACCTTC	CASSFAGGNGYTF
TRBV5-1	TRBJ2-2	once	NA	TGCGCCAGCAGCCCACTCCGGACATCCTACACCGGGGAGCTGTTTTTT	CASSPLRTSYTGELFF
TRBV7-3	TRBJ1-1	NA	NA	TGTGCCAGCAGCTCCCAGGCCCAGGCTGAAGCTTTCTTT	CASSSQAQAEAFF
TRBV5-5	TRBJ2-2	NA	TRBD2	TGTGCCAGCAGCCCACCAGTAGCGGGGGCAACGGGGACCGGGGAGCTGTTTTTT	CASSPPVAGATGTGELFF
TRBV19	TRBJ2-5	NA	TRBD1	TGTGCCAGTAGTGGGGGGACAGGGAGGCAAGAGACCCAGTACTTC	CASSGGTGRQETQYF
TRBV21-1	TRBJ1-6	NA	NA	TGTGCCAGCAGCAAAGGTCGAGGGGGCGGTCATTCACCCCTCCACTTT	CASSKGRGGGHSPLHF
TRBV5-1	TRBJ1-4	NA	NA	TGCGCCAGCAGCGCTATATCCGGGTCGATAAATGAAAAACTGTTTTTT	CASSAISGSINEKLFF
TRBV6-2/TRBV6-3	TRBJ2-1	NA	TRBD2	TGTGCCAGCAGTTCCCAGCGGGACGAGCGCAATGAGCAGTTCTTC	CASSSQRDERNEQFF
TRBV2	TRBJ1-1	NA	NA	TGTGCCAGCAGCCGCGACAGCATGAACACTGAAGCTTTCTTT	CASSRDSMNTEAFF
TRBV21-1	TRBJ2-2	NA	NA	TGTGCCAGCAGCAAAGTTTCCATGGGGGAGCTGTTTTTT	CASSKVSMGELFF
TRBV12-3/TRBV12-4	TRBJ1-5	few	NA	TGTGCCAGCAGTCCCGGGGGGGAGCCCCAGCATTTT	CASSPGGEPQHF
TRBV16	TRBJ1-2	few	TRBD1	TGTGCCAGCAGCCCAAGACAGGGGGATCTCTATGGCTACACCTTC	CASSPRQGDLYGYTF
TRBV28	TRBJ1-1	NA	NA	TGTGCCAGCAGTCAAGCGCCTTCGTTACACACTGAAGCTTTCTTT	CASSQAPSLHTEAFF
TRBV7-3	TRBJ2-2	NA	TRBD1	TGTGCCAGCAGTCTATCCCGGGACAGGGGGACCGGGGAGCTGTTTTTT	CASSLSRDRGTGELFF
TRBV5-6	TRBJ1-2	NA	TRBD1	TGTGCCAGCAGCTATGGGGGCCGACAGGGGTATGGCTACACCTTC	CASSYGGRQGYGYTF
TRBV25-1	TRBJ2-2	NA	NA	TGTGCCAGCAGTGGGTCAGGTTGGGGACACGCGAACACCGGGGAGCTGTTTTTT	CASSGSGWGHANTGELFF
TRBV7-8	TRBJ1-2	few	TRBD1	TGTGCCAGCAGCGCAGCCACGCGTGTAGGGGGCTTTGGCTACACCTTC	CASSAATRVGGFGYTF
TRBV5-1	TRBJ2-2	NA	TRBD1	TGCGCCAGCAGCCGGACAGGTGGAGACACCGGGGAGCTGTTTTTT	CASSRTGGDTGELFF
TRBV7-2	TRBJ1-1	NA	NA	TGTGCCAGCAGCCTAGCCAGGGTAGAACTCCAAGCTTTCTTT	CASSLARVELQAFF
TRBV10-3	TRBJ2-2	NA	NA	TGTGCCATCAGTGAACAGGTCACCGGGGAGCTGTTTTTT	CAISEQVTGELFF
TRBV7-2	TRBJ1-3	once	NA	TGTGCCAGCAGCACCCGACAGTTAGCCTCTGGAAACACCATATATTTT	CASSTRQLASGNTIYF
TRBV19	TRBJ2-7	NA	NA	TGTGCCACTAGCGGATCGGGACAGAATCTCTACGAGCAGTACTTC	CATSGSGQNLYEQYF
TRBV5-4	TRBJ1-1	once	NA	TGTGCCAGCAGCTTGGCAAGGGGGAACACTGAAGCTTTCTTT	CASSLARGNTEAFF
TRBV18	TRBJ1-6	NA	TRBD1	TGTGCCAGCTCCGCCTCGAGGGGGCAGGATTCACCCCTCCACTTT	CASSASRGQDSPLHF
TRBV9	TRBJ2-1	NA	NA	TGTGCCAGCAGCGCCGCGATTGGCGGGCTCCCCTACAATGAGCAGTTCTTC	CASSAAIGGLPYNEQFF
TRBV30	TRBJ1-2	few	NA	TGTGCCTGGAGTGTATACCGGAACTATGGCTACACCTTC	CAWSVYRNYGYTF
TRBV15	TRBJ1-6	NA	NA	TGTGCCACCAGCAGAGACCCCACGGGGGGTGTTGGTTCACCCCTCCACTTT	CATSRDPTGGVGSPLHF
TRBV4-2	TRBJ2-5	NA	TRBD1	TGTGCCAGCAGCCAGGGAACAGGGGGCCGGGAGGAGACCCAGTACTTC	CASSQGTGGREETQYF
TRBV19	TRBJ2-3	few	NA	TGTGCCAGTAGTACCAGACAGGCGGCTAGCACAGATACGCAGTATTTT	CASSTRQAASTDTQYF
TRBV19	TRBJ2-1	once	TRBD2	TGTGCCAGTAGTATGACTAGCGGGTACAATGAGCAGTTCTTC	CASSMTSGYNEQFF
TRBV19	TRBJ1-1	few	NA	TGTGCCAGTAGTATAGGGGGCGCGTCGACTGAAGCTTTCTTT	CASSIGGASTEAFF
TRBV7-6	TRBJ1-2	NA	TRBD1	TGTGCCAGCAGCGGGGCCTTGACAGGGAGTGGCTACACCTTC	CASSGALTGSGYTF